This section outlines one T cell receptor beta chain sequence together with its context. This entry is derived from a study of tumor-infiltrating lymphocytes in localized non-small cell lung cancer. Study background: Some samples were collected after neoadjuvant chemotherapy; smokers, never-smokers and several histologies were included.

The CDR3 has 15 residues. V lost 1 base to trimming and J lost 2 bases; unmatched junction nucleotides: 3. The V gene's germline CDR1 is MGHRA and CDR2 YSYEKL. Sequenced by immunoSEQ multiplex PCR; TCRdb stores in-frame clones only, minus some. The sample includes more than 9,500 clones, about 79% of them seen just once. The sequence was obtained from a human donor with non-small cell lung cancer. The chain uses TRBV4-1 and TRBJ2-3; 7 positions agree with TRBD2. The sequencing sample was made of lung tumor tissue. The chain's CDR3 is CASSQVAGDTDTQYF. The CDR3 DNA is TGCGCCAGCAGCCAAGTTGCGGGGGACACAGATACGCAGTATTTT.